This TCR beta chain is drawn from a study of CD8+ T cells in alopecia areata. The treatment here: oral pan-JAK inhibitor, 5-10 mg twice daily. Extracted from the samples, RNA was reverse transcribed into cDNA to serve as the sequencing template. Clones were read by immunoSEQ multiplex PCR, and TCRdb kept only the in-frame ones, dropping some. The table records more than 90,000 clones, roughly three fifths of them present only once. The germline CDR1 and CDR2 sequences are SGHRS and YFSETQ. This CDR3 has 18 amino acids. With V trimmed by 5 bases and J by 0 bases, 9 bases remained unmatched. The specimen comprised CD8+ T cells sorted from blood, sampled at roughly week 55, from a patient treated with tofacitinib. The clonotype was recovered from a human donor with alopecia areata. This chain joins TRBV5-1 and TRBJ2-6, with 9 bases fitting TRBD1. The CDR3 protein is CASRTGTGTVSGANVLTF. In DNA form, the CDR3 reads TGCGCCAGCAGGACCGGGACAGGGACCGTCTCTGGGGCCAACGTCCTGACTTTC.